A single sample is the source of the 9 T cell receptor beta chains below, sequenced in a study of PD-1 and CTLA-4 blockade in melanoma. The method was immunoSEQ multiplex PCR; TCRdb's version includes in-frame clones alone and lacks a portion of them. This table has 25,000 to 35,000 clones, roughly 89% appearing once. The sequenced sample was CD8+ T cells from peripheral blood, obtained before anti-PD-1 treatment. The receptors stem from a human donor with melanoma.

Concerning this clone: The sample carries other DNA sequences with the same CDR3. This chain joins TRBV6-5 and TRBJ1-4, with 7 bases identical to TRBD1. Germline trimming cut 0 bases from V and 5 bases from J; bases unmatched to any gene: 3. The CDR3 loop spans 15 amino acids. Germline-derived CDR1 and CDR2 are MNHEY and SVGAGI. CDR3 DNA sequence: TGTGCCAGCAGTTACTCGGGACAGATCAATGAAAAACTGTTTTTT. Translated, it gives CASSYSGQINEKLFF.

The J gene is TRBJ2-1, the V gene TRBV9; D unclear. CDR1 is SGDLS, CDR2 YYNGEE, per germline. The CDR3 extends over 11 amino acids. V dropped 0 bases and J dropped 7 bases, with 2 bases sitting between them. The CDR3 protein is CASSVANEQFF. The CDR3 DNA reads as TGTGCCAGCAGCGTAGCGAATGAGCAGTTCTTC.

This clone was seen once. V gene TRBV28 combines with J gene TRBJ1-1, with D possibly matching TRBD1 (5 bases). The CDR3 consists of 16 residues. The germline CDR1 and CDR2 sequences are MDHEN and SYDVKM. V was cut by 3 bases and J by 0 bases, with 14 bases left in between. The CDR3 is CASSLNRPDLNTEAFF. Here the CDR3 DNA reads TGTGCCAGCAGTTTGAACAGGCCCGACCTGAACACTGAAGCTTTCTTT.

This clone was seen more than once but under ten times. The J gene is TRBJ1-5, the V gene TRBV19; D not resolved. The V end was cut by 3 bases, the J end by 6 bases, with 9 bases between. Germline V gene data show CDR1 as LNHDA and CDR2 as SQIVND (reference sequence). The CDR3 is 13 residues long. The CDR3 region has the DNA TGTGCCAGTAGTATGGAAGAGGGTCAGCCCCAGCATTTT. This codes for CASSMEEGQPQHF.

This chain joins TRBV6-5 and TRBJ2-1, with 12 bases matching TRBD2. Germline-derived CDR1 and CDR2 are MNHEY and SVGAGI. The junction had 5 bases not matched to a gene; V was cut back by 10 bases and J by 7 bases. CDR3 length: 13 amino acids. Here the CDR3 DNA reads TGTGCCACCCGACTAGCGGGAGATAATGAGCAGTTCTTC. Residues: CATRLAGDNEQFF.

This clone was seen a handful of times. This may arise from a read error, as a much more abundant clone is one base away. The gene calls are TRBV7-6 and TRBJ2-7; no clear D. The germline V and J ends were trimmed by 1 base and 2 bases, with 3 bases remaining between them. The CDR3 sequence is 12 residues long. CDR1 and CDR2 (germline): SGHVS, FNYEAQ. The CDR3 loop reads CASSLVPYEQYF. The CDR3 DNA reads as TGTGCCAGCAGCTTAGTGCCCTACGAGCAGTACTTC.

The sample holds one count of this clone. The chain links TRBV4-1 to TRBJ1-1, with TRBD1 identical over 7 bases. The CDR3 is made up of 16 amino acids. V gave up 1 base and J gave up 13 bases; unmatched junction bases: 18. CDR1 is MGHRA, CDR2 YSYEKL, per germline. The CDR3, as DNA: TGCGCCAGCAGCCAAGTGTCGACAGGGTCCTTATTCTCAGGTTTCTTT. Translating gives CASSQVSTGSLFSGFF.

The chain combines TRBV10-3 with TRBJ2-5; D ambiguous. The CDR3 sequence is 13 residues long. In germline, CDR1 is ENHRY, CDR2 SYGVKD. V dropped 1 base and J dropped 4 bases, with 7 bases sitting between them. The CDR3 loop reads CAISEWKGETQYF. The CDR3 DNA sequence: TGTGCCATCAGTGAGTGGAAAGGAGAGACCCAGTACTTC.

The chain links TRBV19 to TRBJ2-7; D is ambiguous. Trimming stripped 5 bases from V and 1 base from J, with 9 bases between. CDR3 length: 13 residues. The germline V gene encodes CDR1 LNHDA and CDR2 SQIVND (reference sequence). The chain's CDR3 is CASSGFGSYEQYF. The CDR3 DNA reads TGTGCCAGTAGTGGATTCGGGTCCTACGAGCAGTACTTC.